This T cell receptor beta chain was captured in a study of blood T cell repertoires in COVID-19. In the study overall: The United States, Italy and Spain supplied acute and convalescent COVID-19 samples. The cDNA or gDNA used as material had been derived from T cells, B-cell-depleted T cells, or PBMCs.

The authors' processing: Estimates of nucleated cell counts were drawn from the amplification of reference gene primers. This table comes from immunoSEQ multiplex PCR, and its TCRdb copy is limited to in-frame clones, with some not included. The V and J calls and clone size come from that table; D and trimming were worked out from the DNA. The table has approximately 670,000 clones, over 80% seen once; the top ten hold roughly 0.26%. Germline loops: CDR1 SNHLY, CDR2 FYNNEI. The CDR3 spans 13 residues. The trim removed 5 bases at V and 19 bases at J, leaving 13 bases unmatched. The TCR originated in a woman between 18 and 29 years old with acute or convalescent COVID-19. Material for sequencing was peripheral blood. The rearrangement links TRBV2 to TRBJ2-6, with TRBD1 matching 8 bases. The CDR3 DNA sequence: TGTGCCAGCAGTTCTCGGACAGGGCAAGTTTTAACTTTC. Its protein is CASSSRTGQVLTF.